This T cell receptor (beta chain) was sequenced in a study of cytomegalovirus exposure and HLA in healthy donors. Germline CDR1 is MNHEY and CDR2 is SMNVEV (reference sequence). V lost 4 bases and J 6 bases, leaving 9 bases between the germline ends. This CDR3 is 13 amino acids long. The count of this clone is one. The PCR contained 60 Vbeta and 13 Jbeta primers. The repertoire was sequenced with immunoSEQ multiplex PCR; TCRdb's copy has only in-frame clones and lacks some. This table holds under 200,000 clones, 86% found once. The sample comprised PBMCs. This chain uses TRBV27 with TRBJ2-2; D is unclear. This sequence originates from a woman in her twenties or thirties in good health and CMV-seronegative. CDR3 sequence (DNA): TGTGCCAGCAGTTCCTACCTCGCCGGGGAGCTGTTTTTT. It translates to CASSSYLAGELFF.